The sequence of this T cell receptor beta chain was determined in a study of T cells in localized non-small cell lung cancer. Whole-study findings and limits: Adjacent lung tissue had a median around 50 of the top 100 clones found in the tumor. The study found T cell clonality highest in uninvolved adjacent lung, above tumor. Sequencing involved a lone tumor region, leaving heterogeneity possible. Density of T cells in blood, when higher, went with longer overall survival.

The J segment lost 6 bases and the V segment lost 5 bases, leaving 7 bases of the junction unmatched. Looked up from germline, CDR1 is MNHEY and CDR2 is SMNVEV (reference sequence). This CDR3 spans 14 amino acids. A remark on this clone: Its specificity is not known.

Method: immunoSEQ multiplex PCR; TCRdb's copy keeps in-frame clones and lacks some. Of around 100,000 clones listed, around 90% were seen once; the top ten hold over 12%. This material consisted of peripheral blood, taken before any cancer treatment. This chain connects TRBV27 to TRBJ1-5; 7 nucleotides line up with TRBD1. This sequence originates from a man aged 35 to 70 with stage I squamous cell lung carcinoma. The chain's CDR3 is CASSDRAARQPQHF. CDR3 coding DNA: TGTGCCAGCAGTGACAGGGCCGCCCGTCAGCCCCAGCATTTT.